The rows below give T cell receptor beta chains drawn from one sample of a study of beta chain features in type 1 diabetes. Assay: immunoSEQ multiplex PCR; the TCRdb copy retains only in-frame clones and omits some. The table shows 250,000 to 350,000 clones, with approximately 15% occurring only once. The material sequenced was naive CD4+ T cells from blood. These receptors were obtained from a young man with type 1 diabetes. Each CDR3 is given without its conserved first and last residue.

CDR3aa	v_gene	j_gene
ASSPLGGTQETQY	TRBV18	TRBJ2-5
SVAQGSTDTQY	TRBV29-1	TRBJ2-3
ATSRERFSGSFNEQF	TRBV15	TRBJ2-1
ASSFGGAGELF	TRBV27	TRBJ2-2
ASSLSVSTDTQY	TRBV5-1	TRBJ2-3
ASSEPGQGAGYT	TRBV7-9	TRBJ1-2
ASSVEQEWRGELF	TRBV9	TRBJ2-2
AISAQGTGANVLT	TRBV10-3	TRBJ2-6
ASSTGLAGDTQY	TRBV5-4	TRBJ2-3
ASSFSGYGYT	TRBV7-8	TRBJ1-2
ASRGTTGERGNTIY	TRBV2	TRBJ1-3
ASSDIKTGNTIY	TRBV7-9	TRBJ1-3
ASSLSYAGANVLT	TRBV11-2	TRBJ2-6
AWMEGAGLMAPLH	TRBV30	TRBJ1-6
ASSLVDTSYEQY	TRBV5-1	TRBJ2-7
ATSRDRQGQSGEQY	TRBV15	TRBJ2-7
ASSPLDRGYEQY	TRBV18	TRBJ2-7
ASRRGISGANVLT	TRBV2	TRBJ2-6
ASSERPTSGGHTDTQY	TRBV9	TRBJ2-3
AWSEADTQY	TRBV30	TRBJ2-3
ASRKTPRLASQETQY	TRBV7-2	TRBJ2-5
ATSRGQGNTEAF	TRBV15	TRBJ1-1
AWRGLAENYNEQF	TRBV30	TRBJ2-1
ASSLTGVTEAF	TRBV7-9	TRBJ1-1
ASSFPGGEYGYT	TRBV7-9	TRBJ1-2
ASSLGQGAHYGYT	TRBV7-9	TRBJ1-2
ASSLATSEETQY	TRBV7-2	TRBJ2-5
AWSVGSSGANVLT	TRBV30	TRBJ2-6
ASSREQGGEQY	TRBV19	TRBJ2-7
ASSLQRGGLNEQF	TRBV11-2	TRBJ2-1
ASSLDYGTEAF	TRBV18	TRBJ1-1
ASSGLHYEQY	TRBV5-1	TRBJ2-7
ASRENRVMNPYEQY	TRBV28	TRBJ2-7
ASSTGTGNLEPQH	TRBV5-5	TRBJ1-5
ASGPGQTNTEAF	TRBV6-5	TRBJ1-1
ASSSLRGGPAQY	TRBV28	TRBJ2-5
ASSSTIRDSYQPQH	TRBV6-6	TRBJ1-5
ASSLGLAGLSGANVLT	TRBV5-1	TRBJ2-6
AISERLALLNEQF	TRBV10-3	TRBJ2-1
ASSSGDSEQY	TRBV28	TRBJ2-7
ASSLESSGYNEQF	TRBV5-4	TRBJ2-1
ASSVDGGATDTQY	TRBV9	TRBJ2-3
ASSIETTTDLLRETQY	TRBV5-1	TRBJ2-5
ASSEQGPSTDTQY	TRBV2	TRBJ2-3
ASSFEWAGTQY	TRBV28	TRBJ2-3
ASSLEGREQF	TRBV5-1	TRBJ2-1
ASSVGTSGSTDTQY	TRBV9	TRBJ2-3